This TCR beta chain appears in the sequencing data of a study of glioma-infiltrating T cells after dendritic cell vaccination. This table comes from immunoSEQ multiplex PCR, and its TCRdb copy is limited to in-frame clones, with some not included. The sample yields some 87,000 clones, more than 70% seen once. J lost 3 bases, V lost 4 bases, and 8 bases had no gene match. The CDR3 sequence is 16 residues long. CDR1 and CDR2 (germline): SGHRS, YFSETQ. V usage is TRBV5-1 and J usage is TRBJ1-1; 11 positions match TRBD1. The origin of this receptor is a human donor with glioblastoma. The sequencing here drew on blood, taken before dendritic cell vaccination. In nucleotides, the CDR3 is TGCGCCAGCAGCCCCGGTAGGGGACAGGGGGACACTGAAGCTTTCTTT. It specifies CASSPGRGQGDTEAFF.